This T cell receptor (beta chain) emerged from a study of low-dose radiotherapy and immunotherapy resistance in tumors. Whole-study context: Patients received cyclophosphamide 200 mg/m2 intravenously every two weeks, the day before radiation-immunotherapy.

Germline assignment: CDR1 SGHDT and CDR2 YYEEEE. CDR3 length equals 15 residues. The V segment lost 2 bases and the J segment 5 bases; nucleotides outside the gene matches: 7. First-strand cDNA used TRAV- and TRBV-specific primers, covering alpha and beta chains. TCRs underwent 15 to 20 PCR cycles of amplification with a constant-region primer and V-primer adapter. Isolated mRNA underwent amplification by in vitro transcription. TCRdb passed the reads through MiXCR, listing each CDR3 protein once. The data show more than 90,000 distinct CDR3 sequences, around 20% seen once. In its sample, this clonotype was seen many times. The time point denotes: after trial treatment. Treatment specified: LDRT plus nivolumab, ipilimumab, low-dose cyclophosphamide and aspirin (RACIN trial).

This clonotype was obtained from a male donor with prostate cancer. This specimen was PBMCs, taken after low-dose radiotherapy plus immunotherapy. V and J are TRBV5-6 and TRBJ2-5; 9 bases are a match to TRBD1. The CDR3 reads CASSFFGQGMETQYF. CDR3 bases: TGTGCCAGCAGCTTCTTTGGACAGGGGATGGAGACCCAGTACTTC. Variable domain in full (rest from reference TRBV5-6 and TRBJ2-5): DAGVTQSPTHLIKTRGQQVTLRCSPKSGHDTVSWYQQALGQGPQFIFQYYEEEERQRGNFPDRFSGHQFPNYSSELNVNALLLGDSALYLCASSFFGQGMETQYFGPGTRLLVL.